This T cell receptor (beta chain) was identified during a study of shared clonotypes between healthy human individuals. At the deep level, the assay was run. In replicate PCRs of sorted subsets, about 200 ng DNA, about 30,000 T cell genomes, was used. The table came from immunoSEQ multiplex PCR; TCRdb's copy has only in-frame clones and leaves some out. Of about 2,500,000 clones listed, approximately 90% are singletons. Study-level findings and limits: Inspection by rarefaction showed sorted-subset sequencing to be incomplete despite large depth. Around 5% of naive CD4 clonotypes were common to a few donors.

A remark on this clone: Its matching antigen is unknown.

J lost 9 bases, V lost 5 bases, and 7 bases had no gene match. The CDR3 loop spans 12 amino acids. CDR1 is MDHEN, CDR2 SYDVKM, per germline. The clonotype originates from a young man in good health. The chain links TRBV28 to TRBJ2-7; TRBD1 matches 7 bases. Specimen: naive CD4+ T cells sorted from blood. Subset meaning: CD45RA+ positively selected. CDR3 DNA: TGTGCCAGCAGTAACCGGGACAGTGGGCAGTACTTC. This gives the protein CASSNRDSGQYF.